The 3 T cell receptor beta chains in this list originate from one sample, sequenced in a study of Ad26.COV2.S vaccination and SARS-CoV-2 variants. The repertoire was sequenced with immunoSEQ multiplex PCR; TCRdb's copy has only in-frame clones and lacks some. In the table there are about 680,000 clones, roughly 90% of which are singletons. Treatment specified: approximately 18 received Ad26.COV2.S at low or high dose, single or two shots; 5 received placebo; per-sample allocation not given. The investigators took samples on day 63 after the first vaccine or placebo injection. The sample here was peripheral blood, taken in a trial of Ad26.COV2.S vaccine versus placebo. Receptors originate from a person aged 18-65 years who received the Ad26.COV2.S COVID-19 vaccine or a placebo.

The chain uses TRBV7-9 and TRBJ2-2, with a possible D match to TRBD1 (6 bases). The V and J ends lost 1 base and 4 bases respectively, with 10 bases between them. CDR1 is SEHNR, CDR2 FQNEAQ, per germline (reference sequence). CDR3 length: 15 amino acids. CDR3 loop: CASSLGTQGTGELFF. The CDR3 region has the DNA TGTGCCAGCAGCTTAGGGACACAGGGCACCGGGGAGCTGTTTTTT. The entire variable domain, with the rest obtained from reference TRBV7-9 and TRBJ2-2, is as follows: DTGVSQNPRHKITKRGQNVTFRCDPISEHNRLYWYRQTLGQGPEFLTYFQNEAQLEKSRLLSDRFSAERPKGSFSTLEIQRTEQGDSAMYLCASSLGTQGTGELFFGEGSRLTVL.

This chain links TRBV6-6 with TRBJ2-1; D call uncertain. This CDR3 has 11 residues. With 3 bases removed from V and 10 bases from J, the gap between germline ends came to 7 bases. Germline V CDR1 and CDR2: MNHNY, SVGAGI (reference sequence). CDR3 DNA: TGTGCCAGCAGTTATTCCGCAGAGCAGTTCTTC. Translated, it gives CASSYSAEQFF.

This clone turned up a few times. This chain uses TRBV7-9 with TRBJ2-1; D is undetermined. Trimming shortened V by 3 bases and J by 5 bases, and 8 bases separated the two germline ends. Germline CDR1 and CDR2: SEHNR and FQNEAQ (reference sequence). CDR3 length: 13 amino acids. The CDR3 DNA follows: TGTGCCAGCAGCTTGAACATAAACAATGAGCAGTTCTTC. It specifies CASSLNINNEQFF.